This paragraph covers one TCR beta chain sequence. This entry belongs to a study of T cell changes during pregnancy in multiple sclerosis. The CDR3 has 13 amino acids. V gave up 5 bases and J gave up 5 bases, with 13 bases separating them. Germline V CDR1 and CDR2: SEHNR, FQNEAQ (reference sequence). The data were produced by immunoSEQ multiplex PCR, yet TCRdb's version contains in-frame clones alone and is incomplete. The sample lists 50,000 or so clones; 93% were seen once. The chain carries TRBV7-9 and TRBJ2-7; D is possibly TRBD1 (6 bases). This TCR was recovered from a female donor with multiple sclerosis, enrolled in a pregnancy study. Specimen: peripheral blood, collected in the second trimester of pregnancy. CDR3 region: CASSQQGRNEQYF. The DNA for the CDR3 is TGTGCCAGCAGCCAACAGGGTAGGAACGAGCAGTACTTC. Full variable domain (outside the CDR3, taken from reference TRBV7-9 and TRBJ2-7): DTGVSQNPRHKITKRGQNVTFRCDPISEHNRLYWYRQTLGQGPEFLTYFQNEAQLEKSRLLSDRFSAERPKGSFSTLEIQRTEQGDSAMYLCASSQQGRNEQYFGPGTRLTVT.